This T cell receptor (beta chain) was retrieved from a study of blood T cell repertoires in COVID-19 (dated by TCRdb to 2018 to 2020). For the study in its entirety: The collaborator samples originated in the United States, Italy and Spain and spanned the acute and convalescent phases of COVID-19. The material from the prospective study consisted of cDNA or gDNA derived from T cells, B-cell-depleted T cells, or PBMCs. The dataset comprised deeply sampled blood TCRbeta repertoires from subjects exposed to, actively infected with, or recovered from COVID-19. The repertoires were released in a freely available public database intended as a resource for research on the immune response to SARS-CoV-2. Samples came from the ongoing ImmuneRACE study (first 160 participants) plus 1,254 subjects from 6 global collaborators. Nearly every sample came with metadata listing a de-identified subject ID, COVID-19 status, age in years and sex. Where available, HLA class I and class II types were taken from metadata supplied by the sample provider and were not determined by assay-based typing.

TCRbeta CDR3 regions were amplified from genomic DNA by means of the immunoSEQ Assay, a bias-controlled multiplex PCR. The source study handled its data this way. The number of nucleated cells in each sample was estimated from the amplification of reference gene primers within the assay. To quantify the absolute abundance of each unique TCRbeta CDR3 rearrangement, sequence reads were collapsed and filtered. For each sample, productive Simpson clonality was calculated as the square root of Simpson's diversity index across productive rearrangements. Held by TCRdb, this immuneACCESS table contains in-frame sequences only and omits some clones. Under half of the omission traces to an unresolved V gene where checked; the cause of the rest is unknown. D and trimming come from the DNA, and the V and J calls and clone size come from that table. Present in this sample are 150,000 to 200,000 clones, roughly 89% of which were seen just once. The ten largest clones add up to about 4% of the sample.

Whole blood was collected in K2EDTA tubes by collaborating institutions according to the institutions' own protocols. For TCRbeta analysis, collaborator samples were shipped as frozen whole blood, as isolated PBMCs, or as DNA extracted from either sample type. CDR1 LNHDA and CDR2 SQIVND are derived from the germline V gene (reference sequence). From the cysteine through the phenylalanine, the CDR3 covers 15 amino acids. The DNA shown is the 45-base CDR3, in frame from base 1. The V end loses 3 bases and the J end loses 8 bases, and a stretch of 19 bases separates them. For this clone: Its antigen has not been determined. Base qualities are not at hand, and no much larger clone is one base apart.

What the research found in general, with its limitations: The quantity of clinical and demographic metadata differed by source and by participant and was supplied without curation.

The sequence links TRBV19 to TRBJ1-1; the D gene is possibly TRBD1, with 6 bases matching. Sequences were obtained from peripheral blood. This TCR derives from a man aged 18 to 30 with active or convalescent COVID-19. The bases read TGTGCCAGTAGTATTGAGGGGGGGGTAGTCGTCGAAGCTTTCTTT. This encodes CASSIEGGVVVEAFF.